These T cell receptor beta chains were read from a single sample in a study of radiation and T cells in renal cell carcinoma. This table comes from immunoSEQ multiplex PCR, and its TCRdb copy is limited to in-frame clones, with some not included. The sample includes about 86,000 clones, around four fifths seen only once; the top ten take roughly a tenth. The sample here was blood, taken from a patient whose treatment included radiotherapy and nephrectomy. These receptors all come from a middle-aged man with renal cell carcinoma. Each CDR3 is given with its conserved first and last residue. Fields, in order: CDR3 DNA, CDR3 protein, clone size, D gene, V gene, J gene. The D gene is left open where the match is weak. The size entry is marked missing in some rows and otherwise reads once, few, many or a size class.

CDR3 DNA: TGTGCCAGCAGTTCCCCCAATAGTATGAACACTGAAGCTTTCTTT
CDR3 protein: CASSSPNSMNTEAFF
clone size: -
D gene: -
V gene: TRBV28
J gene: TRBJ1-1

CDR3 DNA: TGTGCCAGCAGCTTAGAACTAGCGGGAGACACCGGGGAGCTGTTTTTT
CDR3 protein: CASSLELAGDTGELFF
clone size: -
D gene: TRBD2
V gene: TRBV11-2
J gene: TRBJ2-2

CDR3 DNA: TGTGCCAGCAGTTACTCGAAAACTGGGGAGCTGTTTTTT
CDR3 protein: CASSYSKTGELFF
clone size: -
D gene: -
V gene: TRBV6-5
J gene: TRBJ2-2

CDR3 DNA: TGTGCCAGCAAGGCCCCGTCCTACTCCTACGAGCAGTACTTC
CDR3 protein: CASKAPSYSYEQYF
clone size: -
D gene: -
V gene: TRBV28
J gene: TRBJ2-7

CDR3 DNA: TGTGCCTGGAGCTTGGGGACAGGAGAAGGCTACACCTTC
CDR3 protein: CAWSLGTGEGYTF
clone size: -
D gene: TRBD1
V gene: TRBV30
J gene: TRBJ1-2

CDR3 DNA: TGTGCCAGCAGCCGCTCCGAGGGTAGCCCCTACGAGCAGTACTTC
CDR3 protein: CASSRSEGSPYEQYF
clone size: -
D gene: -
V gene: TRBV6-6
J gene: TRBJ2-7

CDR3 DNA: TGTGCCAGCAGCTTAGTCGGGAGGTCCTACAATGAGCAGTTCTTC
CDR3 protein: CASSLVGRSYNEQFF
clone size: once
D gene: TRBD2
V gene: TRBV14
J gene: TRBJ2-1

CDR3 DNA: TGTGCCAGCAGCTGGGTAGAGACCCAGTACTTC
CDR3 protein: CASSWVETQYF
clone size: -
D gene: -
V gene: TRBV7-9
J gene: TRBJ2-5

CDR3 DNA: TGTGCCAGCAGCTTAGATCCCAACACTGAAGCTTTCTTT
CDR3 protein: CASSLDPNTEAFF
clone size: once
D gene: -
V gene: TRBV11-2
J gene: TRBJ1-1

CDR3 DNA: TGTGCCAGCAGCCGCCTGGGAAGTACGAACACTGAAGCTTTCTTT
CDR3 protein: CASSRLGSTNTEAFF
clone size: -
D gene: -
V gene: TRBV11-2
J gene: TRBJ1-1

CDR3 DNA: TGTGCCAGTAGTACAAGGGACAGGAAAAACATTCAGTACTTC
CDR3 protein: CASSTRDRKNIQYF
clone size: -
D gene: TRBD1
V gene: TRBV19
J gene: TRBJ2-4

CDR3 DNA: TGTGCCAGCAGCTTGGCCCGGGCGACTGAAGCTTTCTTT
CDR3 protein: CASSLARATEAFF
clone size: -
D gene: -
V gene: TRBV11-3
J gene: TRBJ1-1

CDR3 DNA: TGTGCCACCATCCCCAGGGACAGGGACAATTACGAGCAGTACTTC
CDR3 protein: CATIPRDRDNYEQYF
clone size: -
D gene: TRBD1
V gene: TRBV6-5
J gene: TRBJ2-7

CDR3 DNA: TGTGCCAGCAGTGAACCTCGTGGGACAGGGGTCGAGCAGTACTTC
CDR3 protein: CASSEPRGTGVEQYF
clone size: -
D gene: TRBD1
V gene: TRBV25-1
J gene: TRBJ2-7

CDR3 DNA: TGTGCCAGCAGCTCCCCGACTAGCGGGTCCTACAATGAGCAGTTCTTC
CDR3 protein: CASSSPTSGSYNEQFF
clone size: -
D gene: TRBD2
V gene: TRBV7-3
J gene: TRBJ2-1

CDR3 DNA: TGTGCCAGCAGTTACGCTGGACCGGGGAACACTGAAGCTTTCTTT
CDR3 protein: CASSYAGPGNTEAFF
clone size: -
D gene: -
V gene: TRBV6-6
J gene: TRBJ1-1

CDR3 DNA: TGTGCCATCAGCTCTGGCTACAATGAGCAGTTCTTC
CDR3 protein: CAISSGYNEQFF
clone size: -
D gene: -
V gene: TRBV10-3
J gene: TRBJ2-1

CDR3 DNA: TGTGCCAGCAGACCCCCGTTAGTCACCTCCTACGAGCAGTACTTC
CDR3 protein: CASRPPLVTSYEQYF
clone size: -
D gene: -
V gene: TRBV4-2
J gene: TRBJ2-7

CDR3 DNA: TGTGCCAGCGGGGACACCTACGAGCAGTACTTC
CDR3 protein: CASGDTYEQYF
clone size: -
D gene: -
V gene: TRBV21-1
J gene: TRBJ2-7

CDR3 DNA: TGTGCCAGCAGCCAAGGAACAGGCGTTCCCTACGAGCAGTACTTC
CDR3 protein: CASSQGTGVPYEQYF
clone size: -
D gene: -
V gene: TRBV4-2
J gene: TRBJ2-7

CDR3 DNA: TGTGCCAGTCAGGCGCAGGGAGGTTCACCCCTCCACTTT
CDR3 protein: CASQAQGGSPLHF
clone size: -
D gene: -
V gene: TRBV6-4
J gene: TRBJ1-6

CDR3 DNA: TGCGCCAGCAGCCAAGAGATAAAAAAGGCTCTTACTAATGAAAAACTGTTTTTT
CDR3 protein: CASSQEIKKALTNEKLFF
clone size: -
D gene: -
V gene: TRBV4-1
J gene: TRBJ1-4

CDR3 DNA: TGTGCCAGCAGCTTGACCCGGGGATATAATGAAAAACTGTTTTTT
CDR3 protein: CASSLTRGYNEKLFF
clone size: -
D gene: -
V gene: TRBV5-5
J gene: TRBJ1-4

CDR3 DNA: TGTGCCAGTACCTACGGGGGGACTGGGGCCAACGTCCTGACTTTC
CDR3 protein: CASTYGGTGANVLTF
clone size: -
D gene: TRBD2
V gene: TRBV19
J gene: TRBJ2-6

CDR3 DNA: TGTGCCAGCTCACCACCGGGCTACTCTGGGGCCAACGTCCTGACTTTC
CDR3 protein: CASSPPGYSGANVLTF
clone size: -
D gene: -
V gene: TRBV18
J gene: TRBJ2-6

CDR3 DNA: TGTGCCATCAGTGAATTACCCTACCGTACGCAGTATTTT
CDR3 protein: CAISELPYRTQYF
clone size: -
D gene: -
V gene: TRBV10-3
J gene: TRBJ2-3

CDR3 DNA: TGTGCCTGGAGTTTAGCGGGAGGGGGCACAGATACGCAGTATTTT
CDR3 protein: CAWSLAGGGTDTQYF
clone size: -
D gene: TRBD2
V gene: TRBV30
J gene: TRBJ2-3

CDR3 DNA: TGTGCCAGCTCACCTTCCATGGACAGGGGGAACTATGGCTACACCTTC
CDR3 protein: CASSPSMDRGNYGYTF
clone size: -
D gene: TRBD1
V gene: TRBV18
J gene: TRBJ1-2

CDR3 DNA: TGTGCCAGTAGTATGCGGGGGGGCACTGAAGCTTTCTTT
CDR3 protein: CASSMRGGTEAFF
clone size: -
D gene: -
V gene: TRBV19
J gene: TRBJ1-1

CDR3 DNA: TGCGCCAGCAGCTTGGGGGAGGGGACTGAAGCTTTCTTT
CDR3 protein: CASSLGEGTEAFF
clone size: -
D gene: -
V gene: TRBV5-1
J gene: TRBJ1-1

CDR3 DNA: TGTGCCAGCAGCTTAGGCTCGGGCACCTACAATGAGCAGTTCTTC
CDR3 protein: CASSLGSGTYNEQFF
clone size: -
D gene: -
V gene: TRBV11-3
J gene: TRBJ2-1

CDR3 DNA: TGTGCCAGCAGCTTATTATCATTCGGGACTGGAAACACCATATATTTT
CDR3 protein: CASSLLSFGTGNTIYF
clone size: -
D gene: -
V gene: TRBV7-2
J gene: TRBJ1-3

CDR3 DNA: TGTGCCAGTAGTCCCAAACTGATACCTTCCGGCTACACCTTC
CDR3 protein: CASSPKLIPSGYTF
clone size: -
D gene: -
V gene: TRBV19
J gene: TRBJ1-2

CDR3 DNA: TGTGCCAGCAGCTTAGAGGGGCGCCTGAACACCGGGGAGCTGTTTTTT
CDR3 protein: CASSLEGRLNTGELFF
clone size: -
D gene: -
V gene: TRBV7-6
J gene: TRBJ2-2

CDR3 DNA: TGCGCCAGCAGCTCGGGGTCCTCCTACGAGCAGTACTTC
CDR3 protein: CASSSGSSYEQYF
clone size: -
D gene: -
V gene: TRBV4-1
J gene: TRBJ2-7

CDR3 DNA: TGTGCCAGCAGCCAAGCGGGGGAGGCGAGCACTGAAGCTTTCTTT
CDR3 protein: CASSQAGEASTEAFF
clone size: -
D gene: -
V gene: TRBV4-2
J gene: TRBJ1-1

CDR3 DNA: TGTGCCAGCAGCCGGTACCACGAGCAGTACTTC
CDR3 protein: CASSRYHEQYF
clone size: -
D gene: -
V gene: TRBV28
J gene: TRBJ2-7

CDR3 DNA: TGTGCCACCGGGGACGTGAACTATGGCTACACCTTC
CDR3 protein: CATGDVNYGYTF
clone size: -
D gene: -
V gene: TRBV10-3
J gene: TRBJ1-2

CDR3 DNA: TGTGCCAGCAGCATACAGGAGGATCAGCCCCAGCATTTT
CDR3 protein: CASSIQEDQPQHF
clone size: -
D gene: -
V gene: TRBV7-2
J gene: TRBJ1-5

CDR3 DNA: TGTGCCAGCTCACCACGACAGCTTCTGAACACTGAAGCTTTCTTT
CDR3 protein: CASSPRQLLNTEAFF
clone size: -
D gene: -
V gene: TRBV18
J gene: TRBJ1-1

CDR3 DNA: TGTGCCAGCAGCTTACGGGACATAGATAGCAATCAGCCCCAGCATTTT
CDR3 protein: CASSLRDIDSNQPQHF
clone size: -
D gene: -
V gene: TRBV7-2
J gene: TRBJ1-5

CDR3 DNA: TGTGCCTGGAGTGTACACCCCCTAGATACGCAGTATTTT
CDR3 protein: CAWSVHPLDTQYF
clone size: -
D gene: -
V gene: TRBV30
J gene: TRBJ2-3

CDR3 DNA: TGTGCTAGTGTCCTCGGGGGGTCCTACGAGCAGTACTTC
CDR3 protein: CASVLGGSYEQYF
clone size: -
D gene: TRBD2
V gene: TRBV12-5
J gene: TRBJ2-7

CDR3 DNA: TGTGCCAGCAGCCAAGATTGGGCGGGCGGGTCTGGCTACACCTTC
CDR3 protein: CASSQDWAGGSGYTF
clone size: -
D gene: -
V gene: TRBV4-2
J gene: TRBJ1-2

CDR3 DNA: TGTGCCAGCAGCTACGCTGAATGGGGCGAGCAGTACTTC
CDR3 protein: CASSYAEWGEQYF
clone size: many
D gene: -
V gene: TRBV2
J gene: TRBJ2-7

CDR3 DNA: TGCGCCAGCAGATCAGGCCAGATGAACACTGAAGCTTTCTTT
CDR3 protein: CASRSGQMNTEAFF
clone size: -
D gene: -
V gene: TRBV5-1
J gene: TRBJ1-1

CDR3 DNA: TGTGCCAGCACGCCCGGGGCAGGGGTAGGGAACACTGAAGCTTTCTTT
CDR3 protein: CASTPGAGVGNTEAFF
clone size: -
D gene: -
V gene: TRBV28
J gene: TRBJ1-1

CDR3 DNA: TGTGCCAGCAGCCGAACCCACCGGGACGAGCAGTACTTC
CDR3 protein: CASSRTHRDEQYF
clone size: -
D gene: -
V gene: TRBV7-2
J gene: TRBJ2-7

CDR3 DNA: TGTGCCAGCAGTCCACTCGGACTAGCGGAACCCTCCTACGAGCAGTACTTC
CDR3 protein: CASSPLGLAEPSYEQYF
clone size: -
D gene: TRBD2
V gene: TRBV28
J gene: TRBJ2-7

CDR3 DNA: TGTGCCAGCAGCAGGGCAGGGGATGAAAAACTGTTTTTT
CDR3 protein: CASSRAGDEKLFF
clone size: -
D gene: -
V gene: TRBV5-5
J gene: TRBJ1-4

CDR3 DNA: TGTGCCAGCAAATGGACAGGGGGCTACACCGGGGAGCTGTTTTTT
CDR3 protein: CASKWTGGYTGELFF
clone size: -
D gene: TRBD1
V gene: TRBV6-5
J gene: TRBJ2-2

CDR3 DNA: TGTGCTAGCAGCTTGGGCGAGTCCTACGAGCAGTACTTC
CDR3 protein: CASSLGESYEQYF
clone size: few
D gene: -
V gene: TRBV7-7
J gene: TRBJ2-7

CDR3 DNA: TGTGCCAGCTCACCATTCGGGGAGAACACCGGGGAGCTGTTTTTT
CDR3 protein: CASSPFGENTGELFF
clone size: once
D gene: -
V gene: TRBV18
J gene: TRBJ2-2